The 22 T cell receptor beta chains reported below all come from one sample, sequenced in a study of cytomegalovirus exposure and HLA in healthy donors. The protocol was immunoSEQ multiplex PCR, while the TCRdb copy is restricted to in-frame clones and leaves out a portion. The table records 35,000 to 50,000 clones, 92% of them present only once. The sample taken for sequencing was PBMCs. The source is a man younger than 35 in good health and CMV-seronegative.

CDR3 loop: CASSLALGQGSSGNTIYF. The CDR3 nucleotides are TGCGCCAGCAGCTTGGCCCTGGGACAGGGTTCTTCAGGAAACACCATATATTTT. This chain connects TRBV5-1 to TRBJ1-3, with TRBD1 identical over 9 bases. CDR1 is SGHRS, CDR2 YFSETQ, per germline. The CDR3 consists of 18 residues. Unmatched junction bases numbered 11, after V lost 0 bases and J lost 4 bases.

The rearrangement uses TRBV4-2 and TRBJ2-5, with D perhaps matching TRBD2 (6 bases). Germline V gives CDR1 LGHNA, CDR2 YNFKEQ. Trimming took 5 bases from V and 3 from J, leaving 16 bases between them. CDR3 length: 15 residues. CDR3 loop: CASSGRLEGEETQYF. DNA for the CDR3: TGTGCCAGCAGCGGCCGACTAGAAGGTGAAGAGACCCAGTACTTC.

This chain connects TRBV27 to TRBJ1-2; D is unclear. Germline V gives CDR1 MNHEY, CDR2 SMNVEV (reference sequence). Trimming removed 0 bases from V and 2 bases from J, with 13 bases in between. This CDR3 spans 16 amino acids. This CDR3 reads CASSLSSGGINYGYTF. CDR3 nucleotide sequence: TGTGCCAGCAGTTTATCAAGCGGTGGCATCAACTATGGCTACACCTTC.

The V gene is TRBV27, the J gene TRBJ1-5, with D unclear. The CDR3 covers 15 residues. V gave up 1 base and J gave up 0 bases, with 7 bases separating them. Germline V gene lookup returns CDR1 MNHEY and CDR2 SMNVEV (reference sequence). CDR3 sequence (DNA): TGTGCCAGCAGTTTATTCCAGGATAGCAATCAGCCCCAGCATTTT. As protein: CASSLFQDSNQPQHF.

This chain joins TRBV27 and TRBJ2-5, with 9 nucleotides matching TRBD2. CDR1 and CDR2 from the germline V gene are MNHEY and SMNVEV (reference sequence). V shed 6 bases and J 5 bases; nucleotides not matched to a gene: 10. There are 15 residues in the CDR3. DNA of the CDR3: TGTGCCAGCAGATTTCTCAGCGGGGGGTTGGAGACCCAGTACTTC. This sequence encodes CASRFLSGGLETQYF.

The V and J genes are TRBV5-6 and TRBJ2-7; a possible D gene is TRBD2 (6 bases). Germline V gives CDR1 SGHDT, CDR2 YYEEEE. This CDR3 is built from 16 residues. V lost 3 bases and J lost 2, with 18 bases in between. CDR3: CASSWGITGTPYEQYF. CDR3 sequence (DNA): TGTGCCAGCAGCTGGGGTATAACCGGGACTCCCTACGAGCAGTACTTC.

The chain combines TRBV4-2 with TRBJ1-2, with D hard to call. The germline V gene encodes CDR1 LGHNA and CDR2 YNFKEQ. This CDR3 comprises 19 residues. V dropped 0 bases and J dropped 3 bases, with 23 bases sitting between them. The CDR3 loop reads CASSQDLRTVGLGDYGYTF. CDR3 bases: TGTGCCAGCAGCCAAGATCTTCGGACGGTGGGCCTCGGGGACTATGGCTACACCTTC.

The gene calls are TRBV7-8 and TRBJ2-5; TRBD1 agrees at 10 bases. V lost 5 bases and J lost 2; bases outside the gene matches: 8. The length of the CDR3 is 16 residues. CDR1 SGHVS and CDR2 FQNEAQ come from the germline V gene. The CDR3 bases are TGTGCCAGCAGCGACCCCCGGGACAGGGGACAAGAGACCCAGTACTTC. Amino acid sequence: CASSDPRDRGQETQYF. Combining the CDR3 with reference TRBV7-8 and TRBJ2-5 gives the whole variable domain GAGVSQSPRYKVAKRGQDVALRCDPISGHVSLFWYQQALGQGPEFLTYFQNEAQLDKSGLPSDRFFAERPEGSVSTLKIQRTQQEDSAVYLCASSDPRDRGQETQYFGPGTRLLVL.

The chain joins TRBV7-3 to TRBJ2-1, with D possibly being TRBD2 (5 bases). The CDR3 is 16 amino acids. The germline CDR1 and CDR2 sequences are SGHTA and FQGTGA. Trimming removed 4 bases from V and 6 bases from J, with 19 bases in between. CDR3 in DNA: TGTGCCAGCAGCTCCCTCCCCGGGGTGGACGGCAATGAGCAGTTCTTC. Protein: CASSSLPGVDGNEQFF.

This clone was seen a single time. V is TRBV5-4 and J is TRBJ2-3; maybe TRBD1 (5 bases). V shed 4 bases and J shed 3 bases, with 6 bases lying between them. This CDR3 spans 12 amino acids. Germline values: CDR1 SGHNT, CDR2 YYREEE (reference sequence). In DNA, the CDR3 is TGTGCCAGCAGCCCAGGGACAGATACGCAGTATTTT. It yields the protein CASSPGTDTQYF.

V is TRBV12-5 and J is TRBJ2-1; no reliable D call. From germline, CDR1 is LGHNT and CDR2 FRNRAP. Trimming removed 0 bases from V and 0 bases from J, with 9 bases in between. The CDR3 extends over 16 amino acids. The CDR3 is CASGLVIPGSYNEQFF. The DNA for the CDR3 is TGTGCTAGTGGTTTGGTAATACCGGGCTCCTACAATGAGCAGTTCTTC.

The DNA of the CDR3 is TGTGCCAGCAGTTTTACTGCAGGGGGCGGAGGTGGCTACACCTTC. Encoded protein: CASSFTAGGGGGYTF. This rearrangement joins TRBV27 to TRBJ1-2, with 8 bases matching TRBD1. The CDR3 is 15 amino acids. The V gene end was trimmed by 3 bases and the J gene end by 7 bases; junction bases not matched to a gene: 10. CDR1 is MNHEY and CDR2 is SMNVEV in the germline V gene (reference sequence).

The chain employs TRBV28 and TRBJ2-7; 15 positions match TRBD2. Losses at the gene ends were 9 bases for V and 3 bases for J; bases not matched to a gene: 12. This CDR3 has 17 residues. The germline V gene encodes CDR1 MDHEN and CDR2 SYDVKM. The CDR3 region is CASKGLAGGPRGYEQYF. CDR3 nucleotides: TGTGCCAGTAAGGGACTAGCGGGAGGCCCTAGGGGCTACGAGCAGTACTTC.

This chain connects TRBV7-2 to TRBJ2-5; TRBD1 matches at 8 bases. Germline V gene sequence: CDR1 SGHTA, CDR2 FQGNSA. The V and J ends lost 6 bases and 1 base, in that order; junction bases with no gene match: 4. The CDR3 covers 14 residues. As DNA, the CDR3 is TGTGCCAGCAGTTATCAGGGGGCCCAAGAGACCCAGTACTTC. It translates to CASSYQGAQETQYF.

The V gene is TRBV25-1, the J gene TRBJ1-2; TRBD1 matches at 10 bases. CDR3 length equals 17 residues. V gave up 5 bases and J gave up 7 bases; unmatched junction bases: 16. From germline, CDR1 is MGHDK and CDR2 SYGVNS. This chain's CDR3 is CASSPWDRGSGIGGYTF. The CDR3 nucleotides read TGTGCCAGCAGTCCATGGGACAGGGGCTCCGGGATCGGTGGCTACACCTTC.

This chain uses TRBV21-1 with TRBJ2-2; the table's D call TRBD1 went unverified against the DNA. TRBV21-1 is termed a pseudogene. The CDR3 extends over 14 amino acids. The CDR3 spells CASSTATGSGELFF. Here the CDR3 DNA reads TGTGCCAGCAGCACGGCTACAGGGTCCGGGGAGCTGTTTTTT.

This clone is a singleton in its sample. The chain joins TRBV11-2 to TRBJ2-3; D gene ambiguous. The V gene's germline CDR1 is SGHAT and CDR2 FQNNGV. The CDR3 has 16 amino acids. V was shortened by 0 bases and J by 0 bases, with 10 bases between the two germline ends. The CDR3 is CASSLDVGLSTDTQYF. The CDR3 DNA reads as TGTGCCAGCAGCTTAGACGTTGGGCTTAGCACAGATACGCAGTATTTT.

This clone has only one observation. V usage is TRBV4-1 and J usage is TRBJ1-3; no clear D. Trimming took off 2 bases at V and 0 bases at J, with 5 bases between the two ends. CDR1 and CDR2 (germline): MGHRA, YSYEKL. This CDR3 comprises 14 residues. The CDR3 loop reads CASSQSNSGNTIYF. The CDR3 DNA is TGCGCCAGCAGCCAATCCAACTCTGGAAACACCATATATTTT.

This clone was seen once. The chain links TRBV27 to TRBJ2-3; possibly TRBD2 for D (5 bases). CDR3 length equals 14 residues. V lost 7 bases to trimming and J lost 2 bases, with 13 bases between them. The germline CDR1 and CDR2 sequences are MNHEY and SMNVEV (reference sequence). The CDR3 is CASTPGLNTDTQYF. The CDR3, as DNA: TGTGCCAGCACCCCGGGGTTAAACACAGATACGCAGTATTTT.

This clone is deemed medium-sized. This chain joins TRBV27 and TRBJ1-2; TRBD1 is a possible D gene (5 bases). This CDR3 has 13 amino acids. V lost 1 base to trimming and J lost 4 bases, with 7 bases between them. Germline V gene lookup returns CDR1 MNHEY and CDR2 SMNVEV (reference sequence). The CDR3 sequence: CASSLWGGYGYTF. The CDR3 bases are TGTGCCAGCAGTTTATGGGGCGGCTATGGCTACACCTTC.

This chain joins TRBV11-2 and TRBJ2-2, with TRBD2 as a possible D gene (6 bases). Germline CDR1 reads SGHAT; CDR2 reads FQNNGV. V was cut by 3 bases and J by 1 base, with 12 bases left in between. The CDR3 consists of 16 residues. The CDR3 loop is CASSLEGRRNTGELFF. In DNA, the CDR3 is TGTGCCAGCAGCTTGGAGGGACGCCGGAACACCGGGGAGCTGTTTTTT.

The genes are TRBV16 and TRBJ2-2; D gene unclear. V was trimmed by 0 bases and J by 4 bases, leaving 9 bases between them. The CDR3 is 15 residues long. Germline CDR1 reads KGHSY; CDR2 reads FQNENV. The CDR3 sequence: CASSQSEISTGELFF. CDR3 bases: TGTGCCAGCAGCCAATCCGAGATTTCCACCGGGGAGCTGTTTTTT.